Below, 8 T cell receptor beta chains from the same sample are listed, as sequenced in a study of Graves' ophthalmopathy and Graves' hyperthyroidism. Scientists amplified the TCR beta CDR3 regions from RNA transcripts. An initial RT-PCR round employing HTBI primers preceded a second-round multiplex PCR. TCRdb used MiXCR to reprocess the multiplex PCR reads, holding one entry per CDR3 protein. The sample yields around 1.1 million distinct CDR3 sequences, 35% to 40% seen once. The sequenced material came from peripheral blood or thyroid tissue (not recorded which). Receptor source: an adult man with Graves' hyperthyroidism.

This chain links TRBV11-2 with TRBJ2-7; 7 bases agree with TRBD2. Trimming removed 5 bases from V and 7 bases from J; junction bases left unmatched: 17. Germline lookup yields CDR1 SGHAT and CDR2 FQNNGV. The CDR3 has 16 residues. CDR3 amino acids: CASSLSAVAGVREQYF. The CDR3 bases are TGTGCCAGCAGCCTTTCAGCGGTCGCGGGAGTACGAGAGCAGTACTTC.

The V gene is TRBV10-2, the J gene TRBJ2-5; D is possibly TRBD1 or TRBD2 (6 bases each). The germline gives CDR1 WSHSY, CDR2 SAAADI. The V and J ends lost 5 bases and 1 base respectively, with 14 bases between them. The CDR3 has 15 amino acids. The CDR3 loop reads CASSYWRGSQETQYF. CDR3 sequence (DNA): TGCGCCAGCAGTTATTGGAGGGGGTCCCAAGAGACCCAGTACTTC.

This clonotype was seen at least ten times. The chain joins TRBV7-9 to TRBJ2-7; 8 nucleotides match TRBD2. V shed 6 bases, J shed 0 bases, and the junction held 1 base outside the gene matches. The CDR3 contains 13 residues. Per germline, CDR1 SEHNR and CDR2 FQNEAQ (reference sequence). The CDR3 DNA reads TGTGCCAGCAGGAGCGGGAGCTCCTACGAGCAGTACTTC. The encoded protein is CASRSGSSYEQYF.

The chain recombines TRBV20-1 with TRBJ2-7; 9 bases map to TRBD2. Looked up from germline, CDR1 is DFQATT and CDR2 is SNEGSKA (reference sequence). This CDR3 is built from 15 residues. With V trimmed by 3 bases and J by 7 bases, 13 bases remained unmatched. The CDR3 region has the DNA TGCAGTGCTAGTCCCCCTGCGGGAGGGCCGGGAGAGCAGTACTTC. Protein: CSASPPAGGPGEQYF.

V gene TRBV11-2 combines with J gene TRBJ1-5; D is perhaps TRBD1 (6 bases). CDR3 size: 14 residues. The germline V gene encodes CDR1 SGHAT and CDR2 FQNNGV. Trimming pared 5 bases from V and 7 bases from J, leaving 15 bases between. The CDR3 is CASSGGGWNQPQHF. The CDR3 bases are TGTGCCAGCAGCGGGGGCGGATGGAACCAGCCCCAGCATTTT.

The table lists this clonotype with many counts. V and J are TRBV6-5 and TRBJ2-5; D possibly matches TRBD1 or TRBD2 (5 bases each). The V end lost 10 bases, the J end lost 4 bases, and 19 bases lay between the germline ends. Germline-derived CDR1 and CDR2 are MNHEY and SVGAGI. The CDR3 is 14 amino acids. The CDR3 coding sequence is TGTGCCACGACGAATCCGGGACGTCGAGAGACCCAGTACTTC. Its protein product is CATTNPGRRETQYF.

This clonotype occurred many times. The junction and the germline gene differ at one end; a read error may be behind it. The chain carries TRBV12-3 or TRBV12-4 and TRBJ1-5; D is undetermined. This CDR3 is built from 14 residues. The CDR3 DNA is TGTGCCAGCAGCAGTTTGGAGGGCAATCGGCCCCAGCATTTT. Translation: CASSSLEGNRPQHF.

The genes are TRBV5-6 and TRBJ1-6; D gene unclear. This CDR3 is 13 amino acids long. Germline V lookup: CDR1 SGHDT, CDR2 YYEEEE. The V end lost 0 bases, the J end lost 8 bases, and 6 bases lay between the germline ends. CDR3 nucleotides: TGTGCCAGCAGCTTGGGACGACATTCACCCCTCCACTTT. Its protein is CASSLGRHSPLHF.